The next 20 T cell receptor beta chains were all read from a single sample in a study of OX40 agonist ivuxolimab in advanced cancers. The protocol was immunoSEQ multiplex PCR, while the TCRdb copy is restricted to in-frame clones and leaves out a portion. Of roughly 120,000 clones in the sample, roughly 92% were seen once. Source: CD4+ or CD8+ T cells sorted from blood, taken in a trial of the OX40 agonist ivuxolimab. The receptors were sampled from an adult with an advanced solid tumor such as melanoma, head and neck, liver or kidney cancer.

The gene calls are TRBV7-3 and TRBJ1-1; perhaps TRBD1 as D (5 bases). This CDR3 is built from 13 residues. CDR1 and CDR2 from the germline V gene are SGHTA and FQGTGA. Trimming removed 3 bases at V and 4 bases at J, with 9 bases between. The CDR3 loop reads CASSFGGVTEAFF. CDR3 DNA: TGTGCCAGCAGCTTTGGAGGGGTCACTGAAGCTTTCTTT.

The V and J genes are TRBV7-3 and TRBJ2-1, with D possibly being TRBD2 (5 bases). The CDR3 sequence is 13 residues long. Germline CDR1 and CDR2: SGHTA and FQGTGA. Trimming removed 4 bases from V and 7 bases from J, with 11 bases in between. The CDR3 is CASSSHSGNEQFF. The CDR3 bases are TGTGCCAGCAGCTCCCACTCGGGGAATGAGCAGTTCTTC.

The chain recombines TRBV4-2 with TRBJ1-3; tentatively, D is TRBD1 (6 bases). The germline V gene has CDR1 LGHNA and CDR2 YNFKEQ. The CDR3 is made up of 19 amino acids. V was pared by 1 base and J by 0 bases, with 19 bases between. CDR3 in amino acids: CASSQGSRGWDYSGNTIYF. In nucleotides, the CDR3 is TGTGCCAGCAGCCAAGGGTCCAGGGGATGGGATTACTCTGGAAACACCATATATTTT.

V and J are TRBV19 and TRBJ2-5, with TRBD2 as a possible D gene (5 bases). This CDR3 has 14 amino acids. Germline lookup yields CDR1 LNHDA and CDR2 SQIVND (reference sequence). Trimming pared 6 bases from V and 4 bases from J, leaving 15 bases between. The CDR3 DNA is TGTGCCAGTAGACGGTGGGAGTCGGGAGAGACCCAGTACTTC. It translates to CASRRWESGETQYF.

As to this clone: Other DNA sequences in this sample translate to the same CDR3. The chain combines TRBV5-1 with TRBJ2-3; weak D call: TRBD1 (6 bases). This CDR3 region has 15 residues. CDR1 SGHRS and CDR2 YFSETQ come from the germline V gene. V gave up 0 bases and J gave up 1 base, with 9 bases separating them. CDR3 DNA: TGCGCCAGCAGCTTGGCCCCAGGGGGCACAGATACGCAGTATTTT. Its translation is CASSLAPGGTDTQYF.

The CDR3 nucleotides read TGTGCCACCAGCAGAACCCGGGACGTCTCCTACGAGCAGTACTTC. Protein sequence: CATSRTRDVSYEQYF. The gene calls are TRBV15 and TRBJ2-7; D might be TRBD1 or TRBD2, each matching 5 bases. V was cut by 2 bases and J by 0 bases, with 11 bases left in between. The CDR3 consists of 15 residues. Germline V gene sequence: CDR1 LNHNV, CDR2 YYDKDF (reference sequence). Full variable domain (rest looked up from reference TRBV15 and TRBJ2-7): DAMVIQNPRYQVTQFGKPVTLSCSQTLNHNVMYWYQQKSSQAPKLLFHYYDKDFNNEADTPDNFQSRRPNTSFCFLDIRSPGLGDTAMYLCATSRTRDVSYEQYFGPGTRLTVT.

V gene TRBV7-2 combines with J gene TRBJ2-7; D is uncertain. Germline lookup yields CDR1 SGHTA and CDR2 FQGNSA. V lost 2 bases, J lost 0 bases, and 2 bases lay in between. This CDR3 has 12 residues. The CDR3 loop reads CASSLYSYEQYF. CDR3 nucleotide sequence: TGTGCCAGCAGCTTATACTCCTACGAGCAGTACTTC.

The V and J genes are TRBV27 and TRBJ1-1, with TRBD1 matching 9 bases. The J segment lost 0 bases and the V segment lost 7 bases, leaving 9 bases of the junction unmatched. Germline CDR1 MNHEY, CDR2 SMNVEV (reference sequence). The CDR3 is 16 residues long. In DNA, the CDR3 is TGTGCCAGCACCCGGGACAGGGACAGCCTGAACACTGAAGCTTTCTTT. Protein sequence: CASTRDRDSLNTEAFF.

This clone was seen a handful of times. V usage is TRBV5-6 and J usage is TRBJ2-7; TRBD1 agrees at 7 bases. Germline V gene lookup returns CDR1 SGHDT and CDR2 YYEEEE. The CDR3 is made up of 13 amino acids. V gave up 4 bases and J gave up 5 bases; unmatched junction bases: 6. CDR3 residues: CASSLTGSHEQYF. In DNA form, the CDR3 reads TGTGCCAGCAGCCTGACAGGGAGCCACGAGCAGTACTTC. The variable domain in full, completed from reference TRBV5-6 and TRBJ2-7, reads DAGVTQSPTHLIKTRGQQVTLRCSPKSGHDTVSWYQQALGQGPQFIFQYYEEEERQRGNFPDRFSGHQFPNYSSELNVNALLLGDSALYLCASSLTGSHEQYFGPGTRLTVT.

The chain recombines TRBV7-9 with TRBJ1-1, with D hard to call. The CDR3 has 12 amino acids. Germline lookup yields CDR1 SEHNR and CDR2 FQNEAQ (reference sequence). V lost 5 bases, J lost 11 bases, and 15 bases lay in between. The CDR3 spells CASSPTSQLAFF. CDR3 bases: TGTGCCAGCAGCCCAACGTCCCAACTTGCTTTCTTT.

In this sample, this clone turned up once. This chain's CDR3 is CASSLGEPPYEQYF. The CDR3 bases are TGTGCCAGCAGCTTAGGGGAGCCCCCCTACGAGCAGTACTTC. The V and J genes are TRBV7-2 and TRBJ2-7; D possibly corresponds to TRBD2 (5 bases). Germline CDR1 is SGHTA and CDR2 is FQGNSA. CDR3 length: 14 residues. V shed 1 base and J shed 2 bases, with 9 bases lying between them.

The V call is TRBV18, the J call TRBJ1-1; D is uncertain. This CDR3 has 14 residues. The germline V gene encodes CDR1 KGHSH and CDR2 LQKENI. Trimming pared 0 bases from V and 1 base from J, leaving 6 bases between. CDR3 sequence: CASSPPAGNTEAFF. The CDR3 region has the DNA TGTGCCAGCTCACCACCGGCGGGGAACACTGAAGCTTTCTTT.

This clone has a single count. CDR3 sequence (DNA): TGTGCCAGCAGTTACTCGGGCCAAGGCAGTTTAAACATTCAGTACTTC. Its protein product is CASSYSGQGSLNIQYF. The J gene is TRBJ2-4, the V gene TRBV6-5; D remains ambiguous. This CDR3 has 16 residues. CDR1 is MNHEY, CDR2 SVGAGI, per germline. V lost 0 bases to trimming and J lost 6 bases, with 15 bases between them.

This CDR3 is CSARDLYEQYF. CDR3 coding DNA: TGCAGTGCTAGAGACCTCTACGAGCAGTACTTC. The chain is built from TRBV20-1 and TRBJ2-7; D not resolved. Trimming stripped 0 bases from V and 3 bases from J, with 3 bases between. Germline CDR1 and CDR2: DFQATT and SNEGSKA (reference sequence). The CDR3 is 11 amino acids.

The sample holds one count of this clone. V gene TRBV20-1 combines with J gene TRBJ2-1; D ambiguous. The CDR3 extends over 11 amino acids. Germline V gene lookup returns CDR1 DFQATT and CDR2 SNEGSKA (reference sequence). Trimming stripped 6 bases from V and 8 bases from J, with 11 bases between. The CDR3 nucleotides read TGCAGTGCCCCTCTTGGGGATGAGCAGTTCTTC. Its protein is CSAPLGDEQFF.

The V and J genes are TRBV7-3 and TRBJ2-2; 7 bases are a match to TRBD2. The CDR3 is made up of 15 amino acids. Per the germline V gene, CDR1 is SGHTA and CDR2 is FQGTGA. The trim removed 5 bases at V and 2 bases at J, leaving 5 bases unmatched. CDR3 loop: CASSRGGPNTGELFF. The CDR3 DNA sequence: TGTGCCAGCAGCCGCGGGGGACCCAACACCGGGGAGCTGTTTTTT. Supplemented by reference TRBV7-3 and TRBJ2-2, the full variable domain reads GAGVSQTPSNKVTEKGKYVELRCDPISGHTALYWYRQSLGQGPEFLIYFQGTGAADDSGLPNDRFFAVRPEGSVSTLKIQRTERGDSAVYLCASSRGGPNTGELFFGEGSRLTVL.

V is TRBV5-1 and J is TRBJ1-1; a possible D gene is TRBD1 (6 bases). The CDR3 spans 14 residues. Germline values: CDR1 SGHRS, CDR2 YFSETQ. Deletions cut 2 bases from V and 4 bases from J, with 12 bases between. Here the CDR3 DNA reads TGCGCCAGCAGCTTTGGAGGGGGGGCCACTGAAGCTTTCTTT. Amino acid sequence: CASSFGGGATEAFF. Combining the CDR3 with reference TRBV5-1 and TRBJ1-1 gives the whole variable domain KAGVTQTPRYLIKTRGQQVTLSCSPISGHRSVSWYQQTPGQGLQFLFEYFSETQRNKGNFPGRFSGRQFSNSRSEMNVSTLELGDSALYLCASSFGGGATEAFFGQGTRLTVV.

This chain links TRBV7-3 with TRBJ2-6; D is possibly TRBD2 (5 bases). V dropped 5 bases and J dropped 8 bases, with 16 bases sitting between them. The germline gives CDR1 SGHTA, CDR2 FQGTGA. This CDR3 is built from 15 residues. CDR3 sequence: CASSPLALNTNVLTF. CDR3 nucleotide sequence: TGTGCCAGCAGCCCTCTAGCCTTAAATACCAACGTCCTGACTTTC.

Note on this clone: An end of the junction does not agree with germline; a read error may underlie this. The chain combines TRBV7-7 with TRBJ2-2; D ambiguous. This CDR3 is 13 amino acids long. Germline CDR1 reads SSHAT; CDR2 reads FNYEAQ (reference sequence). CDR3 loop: CASSPEPTGELFF. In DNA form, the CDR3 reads TGTGCTAGCAGCCCCGAACCCACCGGGGAGCTGTTTTTT.

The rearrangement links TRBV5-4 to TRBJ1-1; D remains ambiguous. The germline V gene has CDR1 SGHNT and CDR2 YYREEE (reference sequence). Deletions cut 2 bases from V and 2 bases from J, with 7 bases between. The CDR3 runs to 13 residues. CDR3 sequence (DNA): TGTGCCAGCAGCTTTCTGGACAACACTGAAGCTTTCTTT. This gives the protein CASSFLDNTEAFF.